This T cell receptor (beta chain) was sequenced during a study of blood T cells in healthy people across ages. Study-wide findings and caveats: It was found that TCR beta diversity correlated strongly with the percentage of naive T cells.

Caucasian individuals from Russia who were healthy and aged about 6 to 100 acted as donors. A second PCR, run for roughly 7 to 11 cycles, used a sample-barcoded 5' primer plus a J-beta primer mix. TCRdb recomputed calls from the 5' RACE reads with MiXCR, one row per CDR3 protein. The sample contains over 750,000 distinct CDR3 sequences, 20% to 30% of which appear only once. Details on this clonotype: The antigen is not known. Germline and junction disagree at one end, which may indicate a read error.

These data also formed part of another study, on T cells of mothers and their children.

The receptor's source is a boy aged 5-17 years in good health. The sequenced material came from blood.

This CDR3 is CASSFRNAGELFF. As DNA, the CDR3 is TGTGCCAGCAGTTTTCGGAACGCCGGGGAGCTGTTTTTT. V gene TRBV28 combines with J gene TRBJ2-2, with D hard to call. This CDR3 has 13 residues. Germline V CDR1 and CDR2: MDHEN, SYDVKM.